Below, 5 T cell receptor beta chains from the same sample are listed, as sequenced in a study of blood T cell repertoires in COVID-19. Sequencing used immunoSEQ multiplex PCR; TCRdb keeps in-frame clones, though not all of them. The sample consists of approximately 140,000 clones, about four fifths of them appearing once. Sequencing was performed on PBMCs or T cells enriched from blood (not recorded which). The receptors derive from a man in his forties with acute COVID-19.

V usage is TRBV6-5 and J usage is TRBJ1-2; 7 nucleotides line up with TRBD1. The germline gives CDR1 MNHEY, CDR2 SVGAGI. The CDR3 runs 16 residues. J gave up 4 bases and V 4 bases, and 12 bases lay outside the gene matches. CDR3 sequence reads: CASSSRDRRAGYGYTF. In nucleotides, the CDR3 is TGTGCCAGCAGTTCCCGGGACAGAAGGGCTGGCTATGGCTACACCTTC.

V is TRBV19 and J is TRBJ2-1; 8 nucleotides agree with TRBD2. The V and J ends lost 6 bases and 5 bases, in that order; junction bases with no gene match: 3. The CDR3 runs to 13 residues. Germline-derived CDR1 and CDR2 are LNHDA and SQIVND (reference sequence). The CDR3 loop reads CASRELADNEQFF. The CDR3 coding sequence is TGTGCCAGTAGGGAACTAGCGGACAATGAGCAGTTCTTC.

The V call is TRBV5-5, the J call TRBJ1-1; D remains ambiguous. Germline loops: CDR1 SGHKS, CDR2 YYEKEE (reference sequence). V lost 0 bases, J lost 0 bases, and 6 bases lay in between. This CDR3 is 14 amino acids long. CDR3 DNA: TGTGCCAGCAGCTTGGGGGCAGTGAACACTGAAGCTTTCTTT. Translating gives CASSLGAVNTEAFF.

The chain employs TRBV6-2 or TRBV6-3 and TRBJ2-1; 7 nucleotides align to TRBD1. The CDR3 extends over 16 amino acids. Looked up from germline, CDR1 is MNHEY and CDR2 is SVGEGT. With V trimmed by 2 bases and J by 3 bases, 7 bases remained unmatched. CDR3 nucleotides: TGTGCCAGCAGTTACCCGACAGGGCGAGGCTACAATGAGCAGTTCTTC. Encoded protein: CASSYPTGRGYNEQFF.

The CDR3 DNA follows: TGTGCCAGCACCTCTCGGGCGGGAGGGAGGACCGGGGAGCTGTTTTTT. Amino acid sequence: CASTSRAGGRTGELFF. V usage is TRBV27 and J usage is TRBJ2-2, with 9 bases fitting TRBD2. V shed 7 bases and J 5 bases; nucleotides not matched to a gene: 11. CDR3 length equals 16 residues. CDR1 is MNHEY and CDR2 is SMNVEV in the germline V gene (reference sequence).